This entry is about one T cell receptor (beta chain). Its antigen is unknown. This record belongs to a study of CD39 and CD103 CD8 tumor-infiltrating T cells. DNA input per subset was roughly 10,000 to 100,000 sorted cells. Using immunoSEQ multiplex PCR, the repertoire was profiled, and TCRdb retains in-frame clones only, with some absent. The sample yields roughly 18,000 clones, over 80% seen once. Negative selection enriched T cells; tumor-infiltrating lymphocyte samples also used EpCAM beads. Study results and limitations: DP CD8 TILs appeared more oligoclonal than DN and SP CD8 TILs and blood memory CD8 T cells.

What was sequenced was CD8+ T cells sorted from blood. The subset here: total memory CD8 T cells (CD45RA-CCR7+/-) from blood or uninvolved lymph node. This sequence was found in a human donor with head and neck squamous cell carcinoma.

For the CDR3, the DNA is TGTGCCAGCACCACGACAGGACCCTATGGCTACACCTTC. Its protein is CASTTTGPYGYTF. This rearrangement joins TRBV5-3 to TRBJ1-2; perhaps TRBD1 as D (6 bases). TRBV5-3 is reported as an ORF; its role is uncertain. The ends were cut back, 8 bases at V and 4 bases at J, with 15 bases in the middle. This CDR3 has 13 residues.